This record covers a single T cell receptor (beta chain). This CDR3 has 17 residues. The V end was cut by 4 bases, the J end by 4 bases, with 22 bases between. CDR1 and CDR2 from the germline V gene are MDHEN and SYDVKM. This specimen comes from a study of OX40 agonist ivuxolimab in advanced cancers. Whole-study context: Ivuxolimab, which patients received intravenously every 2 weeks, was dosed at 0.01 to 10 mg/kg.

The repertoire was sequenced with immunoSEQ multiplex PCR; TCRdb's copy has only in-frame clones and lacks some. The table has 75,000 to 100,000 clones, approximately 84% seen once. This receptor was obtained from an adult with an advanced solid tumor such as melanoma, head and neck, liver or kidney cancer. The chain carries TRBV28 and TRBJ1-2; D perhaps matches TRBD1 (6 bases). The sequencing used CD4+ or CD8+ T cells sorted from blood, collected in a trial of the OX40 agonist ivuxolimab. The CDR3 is CASSYGGSLQTFYGYTF. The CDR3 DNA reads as TGTGCCAGCAGTTATGGGGGCTCTCTCCAAACCTTCTATGGCTACACCTTC.